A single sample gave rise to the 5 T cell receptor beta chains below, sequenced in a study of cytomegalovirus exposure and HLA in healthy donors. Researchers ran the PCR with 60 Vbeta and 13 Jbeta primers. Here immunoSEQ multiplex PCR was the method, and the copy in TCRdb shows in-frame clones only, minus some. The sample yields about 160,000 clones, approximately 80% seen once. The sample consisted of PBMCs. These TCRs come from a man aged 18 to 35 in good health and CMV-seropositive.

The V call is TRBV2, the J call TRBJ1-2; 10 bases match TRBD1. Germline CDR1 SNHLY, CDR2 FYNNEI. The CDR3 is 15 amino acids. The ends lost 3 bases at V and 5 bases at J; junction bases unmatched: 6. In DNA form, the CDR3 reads TGTGCCAGCAGTGATTATGGGACAGGGGATTATGGCTACACCTTC. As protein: CASSDYGTGDYGYTF.

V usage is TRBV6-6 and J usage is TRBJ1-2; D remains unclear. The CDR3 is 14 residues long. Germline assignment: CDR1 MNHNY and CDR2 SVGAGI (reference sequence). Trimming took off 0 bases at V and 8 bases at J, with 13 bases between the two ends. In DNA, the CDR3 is TGTGCCAGCAGTTACTCGAAAGCTATTCGGGGCTACACCTTC. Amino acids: CASSYSKAIRGYTF.

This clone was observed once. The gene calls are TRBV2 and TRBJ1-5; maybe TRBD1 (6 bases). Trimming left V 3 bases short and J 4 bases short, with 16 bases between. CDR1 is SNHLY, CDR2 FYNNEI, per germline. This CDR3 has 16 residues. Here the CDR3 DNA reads TGTGCCAGCAGTGACAGGGGCCCTAGTCAGAATCAGCCCCAGCATTTT. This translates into CASSDRGPSQNQPQHF. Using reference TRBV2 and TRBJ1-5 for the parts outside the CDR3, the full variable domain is EPEVTQTPSHQVTQMGQEVILRCVPISNHLYFYWYRQILGQKVEFLVSFYNNEISEKSEIFDDQFSVERPDGSNFTLKIRSTKLEDSAMYFCASSDRGPSQNQPQHFGDGTRLSIL.

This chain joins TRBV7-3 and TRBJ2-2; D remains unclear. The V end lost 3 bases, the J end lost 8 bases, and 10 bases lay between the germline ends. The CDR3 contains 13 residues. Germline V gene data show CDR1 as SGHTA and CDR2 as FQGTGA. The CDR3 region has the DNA TGTGCCAGCAGCTTTATTGGTGCGGGGGAGCTGTTTTTT. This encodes CASSFIGAGELFF.

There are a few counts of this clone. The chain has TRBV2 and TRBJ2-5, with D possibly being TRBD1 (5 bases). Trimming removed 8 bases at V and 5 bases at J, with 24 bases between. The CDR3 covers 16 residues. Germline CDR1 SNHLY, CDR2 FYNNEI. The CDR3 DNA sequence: TGTGCCAGCGGCAGAGAGTTACTCAGGGCCGGGGAGACCCAGTACTTC. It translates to CASGRELLRAGETQYF.